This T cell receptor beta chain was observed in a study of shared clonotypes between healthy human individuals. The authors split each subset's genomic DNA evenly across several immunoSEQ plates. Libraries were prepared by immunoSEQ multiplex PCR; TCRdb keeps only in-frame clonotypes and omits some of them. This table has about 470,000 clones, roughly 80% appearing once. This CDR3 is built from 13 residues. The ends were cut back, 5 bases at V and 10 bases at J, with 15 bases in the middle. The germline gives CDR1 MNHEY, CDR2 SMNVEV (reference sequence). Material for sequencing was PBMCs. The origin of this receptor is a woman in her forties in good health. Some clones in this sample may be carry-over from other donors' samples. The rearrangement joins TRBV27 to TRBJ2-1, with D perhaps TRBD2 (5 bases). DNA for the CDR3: TGTGCCAGCAGTAGCGGCCCCCGGAGGGAGCAGTTCTTC. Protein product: CASSSGPRREQFF.